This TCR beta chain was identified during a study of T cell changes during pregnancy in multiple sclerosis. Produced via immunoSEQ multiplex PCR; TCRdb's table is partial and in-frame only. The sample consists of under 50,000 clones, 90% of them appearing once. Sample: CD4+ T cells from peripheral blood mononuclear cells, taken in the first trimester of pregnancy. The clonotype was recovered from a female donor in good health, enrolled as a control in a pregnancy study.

The CDR3: CASSPGGATQHLAKNIQYF. The CDR3 coding sequence is TGTGCCAGCAGCCCCGGTGGGGCCACCCAGCATTTAGCCAAAAACATTCAGTACTTC. The chain links TRBV5-4 to TRBJ2-4; a weak D match, TRBD1 (5 bases). Germline assignment: CDR1 SGHNT and CDR2 YYREEE (reference sequence). The CDR3 is 19 residues long. V lost 4 bases and J 0 bases, leaving 23 bases between the germline ends.